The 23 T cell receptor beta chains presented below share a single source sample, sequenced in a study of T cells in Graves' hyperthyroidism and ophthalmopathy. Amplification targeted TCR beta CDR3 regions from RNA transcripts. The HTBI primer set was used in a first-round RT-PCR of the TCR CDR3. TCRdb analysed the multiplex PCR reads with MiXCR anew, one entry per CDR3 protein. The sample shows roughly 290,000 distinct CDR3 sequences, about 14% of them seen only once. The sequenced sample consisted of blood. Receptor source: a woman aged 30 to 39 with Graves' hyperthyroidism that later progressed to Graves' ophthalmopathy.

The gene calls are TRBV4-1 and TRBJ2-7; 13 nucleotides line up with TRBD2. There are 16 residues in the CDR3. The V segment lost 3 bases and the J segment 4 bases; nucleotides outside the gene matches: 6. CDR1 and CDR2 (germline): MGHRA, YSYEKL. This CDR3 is CASSQGLAGRLYEQYF. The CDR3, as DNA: TGCGCCAGCAGCCAGGGACTAGCGGGAAGACTTTACGAGCAGTACTTC.

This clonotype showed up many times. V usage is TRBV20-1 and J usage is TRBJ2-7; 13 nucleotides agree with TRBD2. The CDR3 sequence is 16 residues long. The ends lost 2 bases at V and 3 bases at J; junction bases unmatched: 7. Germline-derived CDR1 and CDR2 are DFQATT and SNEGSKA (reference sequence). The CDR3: CSARTGLAGSDYEQYF. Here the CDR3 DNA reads TGCAGTGCTAGAACGGGACTAGCGGGATCCGACTACGAGCAGTACTTC.

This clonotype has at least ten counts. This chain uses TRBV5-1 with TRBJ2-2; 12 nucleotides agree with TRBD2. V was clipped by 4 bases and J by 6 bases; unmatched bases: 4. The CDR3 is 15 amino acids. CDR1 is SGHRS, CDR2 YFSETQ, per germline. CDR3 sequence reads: CASSVLAGGSGELFF. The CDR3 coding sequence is TGCGCCAGCAGCGTACTAGCGGGAGGCTCCGGGGAGCTGTTTTTT.

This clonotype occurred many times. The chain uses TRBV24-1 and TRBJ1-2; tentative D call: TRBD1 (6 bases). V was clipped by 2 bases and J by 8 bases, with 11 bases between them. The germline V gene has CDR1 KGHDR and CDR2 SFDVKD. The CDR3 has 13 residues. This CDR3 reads CATSDYRAGGYTF. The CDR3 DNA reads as TGTGCCACCAGTGATTACAGGGCTGGAGGCTACACCTTC.

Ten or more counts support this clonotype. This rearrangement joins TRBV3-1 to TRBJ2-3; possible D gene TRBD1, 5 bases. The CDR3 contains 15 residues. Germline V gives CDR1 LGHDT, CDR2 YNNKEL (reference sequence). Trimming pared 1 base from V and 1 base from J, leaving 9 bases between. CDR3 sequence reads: CASSQGGARTDTQYF. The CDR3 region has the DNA TGTGCCAGCAGCCAAGGGGGCGCCCGCACAGATACGCAGTATTTT.

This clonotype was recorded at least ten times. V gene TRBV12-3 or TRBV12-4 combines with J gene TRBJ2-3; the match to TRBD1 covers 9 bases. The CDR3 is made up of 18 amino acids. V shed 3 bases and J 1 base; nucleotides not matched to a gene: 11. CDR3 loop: CASSFSPGQGGGTDTQYF. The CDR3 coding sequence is TGTGCCAGCAGTTTCTCACCGGGACAGGGAGGAGGCACAGATACGCAGTATTTT.

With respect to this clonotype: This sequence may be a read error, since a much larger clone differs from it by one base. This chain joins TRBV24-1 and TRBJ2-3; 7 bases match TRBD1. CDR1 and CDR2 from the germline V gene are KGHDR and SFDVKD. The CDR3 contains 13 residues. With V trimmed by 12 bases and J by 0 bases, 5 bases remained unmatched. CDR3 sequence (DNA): TGTGCCGCAGGGGGAGTTAGCACAGATACGCAGTATTTT. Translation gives CAAGGVSTDTQYF.

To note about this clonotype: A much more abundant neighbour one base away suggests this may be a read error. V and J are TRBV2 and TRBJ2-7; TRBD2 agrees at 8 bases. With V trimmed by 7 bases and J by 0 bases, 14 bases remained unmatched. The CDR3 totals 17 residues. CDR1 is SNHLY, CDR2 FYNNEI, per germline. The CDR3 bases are TGTGCCAGCATCAAGAAAGGTAGCGGGGAGAGCTCCTACGAGCAGTACTTC. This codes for CASIKKGSGESSYEQYF.

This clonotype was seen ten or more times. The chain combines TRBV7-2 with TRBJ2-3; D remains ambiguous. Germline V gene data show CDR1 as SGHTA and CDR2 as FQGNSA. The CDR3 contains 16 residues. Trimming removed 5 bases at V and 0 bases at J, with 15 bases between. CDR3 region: CASSPHGPGSTDTQYF. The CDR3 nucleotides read TGTGCCAGCAGCCCCCACGGGCCCGGAAGCACAGATACGCAGTATTTT. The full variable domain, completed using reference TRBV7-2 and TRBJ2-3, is GAGVSQSPSNKVTEKGKDVELRCDPISGHTALYWYRQSLGQGLEFLIYFQGNSAPDKSGLPSDRFSAERTGGSVSTLTIQRTQQEDSAVYLCASSPHGPGSTDTQYFGPGTRLTVL.

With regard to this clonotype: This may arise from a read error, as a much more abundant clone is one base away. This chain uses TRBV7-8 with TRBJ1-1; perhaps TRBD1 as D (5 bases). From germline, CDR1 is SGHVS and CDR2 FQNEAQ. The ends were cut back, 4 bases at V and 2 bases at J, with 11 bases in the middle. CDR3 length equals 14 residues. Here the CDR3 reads CASSSSRDNTEAFF. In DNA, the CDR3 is TGTGCCAGCAGCTCGAGCAGGGACAACACTGAAGCTTTCTTT.

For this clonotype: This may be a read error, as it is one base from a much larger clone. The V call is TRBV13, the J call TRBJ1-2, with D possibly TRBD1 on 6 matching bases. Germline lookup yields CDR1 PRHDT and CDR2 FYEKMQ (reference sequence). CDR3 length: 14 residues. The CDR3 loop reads CASSSLGGVYGCTF. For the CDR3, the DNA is TGTGCCAGCAGCTCACTAGGGGGTGTCTATGGCTGCACCTTC.

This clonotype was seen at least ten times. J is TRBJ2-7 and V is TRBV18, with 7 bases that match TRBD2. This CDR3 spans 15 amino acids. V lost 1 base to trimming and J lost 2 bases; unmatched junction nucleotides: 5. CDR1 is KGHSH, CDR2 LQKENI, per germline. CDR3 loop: CASSPLAGETYEQYF. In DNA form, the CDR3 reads TGTGCCAGCTCACCACTGGCGGGGGAAACCTACGAGCAGTACTTC. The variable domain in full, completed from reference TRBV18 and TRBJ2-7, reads NAGVMQNPRHLVRRRGQEARLRCSPMKGHSHVYWYRQLPEEGLKFMVYLQKENIIDESGMPKERFSAEFPKEGPSILRIQQVVRGDSAAYFCASSPLAGETYEQYFGPGTRLTVT.

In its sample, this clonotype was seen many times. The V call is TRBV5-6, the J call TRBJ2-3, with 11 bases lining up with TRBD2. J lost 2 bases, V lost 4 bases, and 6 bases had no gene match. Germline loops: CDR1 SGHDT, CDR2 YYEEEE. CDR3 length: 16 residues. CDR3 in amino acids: CASSDGTSGNTDTQYF. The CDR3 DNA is TGTGCCAGCAGCGACGGGACTAGCGGTAACACAGATACGCAGTATTTT.

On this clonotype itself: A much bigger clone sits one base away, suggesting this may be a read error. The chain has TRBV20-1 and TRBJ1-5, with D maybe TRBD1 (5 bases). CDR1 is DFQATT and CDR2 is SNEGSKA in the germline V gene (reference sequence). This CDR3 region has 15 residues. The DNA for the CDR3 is TGCGGTGCTAGGGGCGGGGGTGCGAGCAATCAGCCCCAGCATTTT. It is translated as CGARGGGASNQPQHF.

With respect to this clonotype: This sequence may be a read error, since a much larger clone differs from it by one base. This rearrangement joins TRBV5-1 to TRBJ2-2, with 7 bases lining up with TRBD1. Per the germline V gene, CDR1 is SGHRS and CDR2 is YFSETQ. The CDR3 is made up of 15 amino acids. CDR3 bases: TGCGCCAGCAGCACCCTGGGACAGAACACCGGGGAGCTGTCTTTT. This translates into CASSTLGQNTGELSF.

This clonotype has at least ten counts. The CDR3 coding sequence is TGCAGCGTGGGACGAGCGGAAGAGACCCAGTACTTC. Amino acids: CSVGRAEETQYF. The chain uses TRBV29-1 and TRBJ2-5; D might be TRBD1 or TRBD2, each matching 5 bases. The germline CDR1 and CDR2 sequences are SQVTM and ANQGSEA. The CDR3 covers 12 residues. V lost 6 bases to trimming and J lost 3 bases, with 11 bases between them.

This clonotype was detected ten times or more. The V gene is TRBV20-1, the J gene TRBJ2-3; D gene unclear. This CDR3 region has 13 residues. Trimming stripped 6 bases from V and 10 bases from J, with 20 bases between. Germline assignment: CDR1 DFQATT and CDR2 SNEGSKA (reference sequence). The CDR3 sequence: CSASASLGFSQYF. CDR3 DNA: TGCAGTGCCTCTGCTTCCCTTGGCTTTTCGCAGTATTTT.

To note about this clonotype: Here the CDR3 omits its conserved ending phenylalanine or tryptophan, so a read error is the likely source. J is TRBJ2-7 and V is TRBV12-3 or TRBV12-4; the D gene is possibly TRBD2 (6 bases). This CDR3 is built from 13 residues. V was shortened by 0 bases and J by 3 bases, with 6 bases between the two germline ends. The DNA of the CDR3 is TGTGCCAGCAGTTTAGCGCGGGGCTACGAGCAGTACCTC. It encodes CASSLARGYEQYL.

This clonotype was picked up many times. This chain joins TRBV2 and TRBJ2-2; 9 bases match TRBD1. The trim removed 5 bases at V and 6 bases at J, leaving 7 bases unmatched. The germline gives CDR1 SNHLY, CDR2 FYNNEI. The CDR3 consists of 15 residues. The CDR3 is CASSPQGTGSGELFF. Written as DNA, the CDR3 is TGTGCCAGCAGTCCACAGGGGACAGGGTCCGGGGAGCTGTTTTTT.

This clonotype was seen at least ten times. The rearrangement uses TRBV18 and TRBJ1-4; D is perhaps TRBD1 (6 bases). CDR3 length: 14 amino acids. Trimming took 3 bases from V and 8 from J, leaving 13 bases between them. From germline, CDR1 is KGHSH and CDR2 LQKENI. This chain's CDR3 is CASSPGALGEKLFF. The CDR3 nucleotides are TGTGCCAGCTCACCGGGGGCCCTAGGGGAAAAACTGTTTTTT.

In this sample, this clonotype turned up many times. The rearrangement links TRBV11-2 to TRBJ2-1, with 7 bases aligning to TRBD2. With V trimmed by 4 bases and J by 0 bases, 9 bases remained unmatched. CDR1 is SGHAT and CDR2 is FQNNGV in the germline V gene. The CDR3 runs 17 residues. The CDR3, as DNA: TGTGCCAGCAGCTCCTTCTACGGCGGGAGCTCCTACAATGAGCAGTTCTTC. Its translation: CASSSFYGGSSYNEQFF.

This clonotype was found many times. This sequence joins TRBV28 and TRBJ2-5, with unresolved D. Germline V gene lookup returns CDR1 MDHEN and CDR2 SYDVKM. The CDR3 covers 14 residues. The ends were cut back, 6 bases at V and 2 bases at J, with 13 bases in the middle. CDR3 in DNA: TGTGCCAGCAGACTAACCGGGTCACAAGAGACCCAGTACTTC. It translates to CASRLTGSQETQYF. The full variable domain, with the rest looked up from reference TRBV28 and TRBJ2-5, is DVKVTQSSRYLVKRTGEKVFLECVQDMDHENMFWYRQDPGLGLRLIYFSYDVKMKEKGDIPEGYSVSREKKERFSLILESASTNQTSMYLCASRLTGSQETQYFGPGTRLLVL.

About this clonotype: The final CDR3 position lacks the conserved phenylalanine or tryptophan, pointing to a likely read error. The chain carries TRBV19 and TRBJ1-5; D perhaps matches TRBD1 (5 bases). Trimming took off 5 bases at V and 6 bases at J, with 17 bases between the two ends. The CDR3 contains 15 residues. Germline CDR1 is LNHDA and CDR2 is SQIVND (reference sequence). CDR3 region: CASSFLDSGGQPQHL. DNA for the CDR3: TGTGCCAGTAGTTTTCTAGACAGCGGTGGTCAGCCCCAGCATCTT.